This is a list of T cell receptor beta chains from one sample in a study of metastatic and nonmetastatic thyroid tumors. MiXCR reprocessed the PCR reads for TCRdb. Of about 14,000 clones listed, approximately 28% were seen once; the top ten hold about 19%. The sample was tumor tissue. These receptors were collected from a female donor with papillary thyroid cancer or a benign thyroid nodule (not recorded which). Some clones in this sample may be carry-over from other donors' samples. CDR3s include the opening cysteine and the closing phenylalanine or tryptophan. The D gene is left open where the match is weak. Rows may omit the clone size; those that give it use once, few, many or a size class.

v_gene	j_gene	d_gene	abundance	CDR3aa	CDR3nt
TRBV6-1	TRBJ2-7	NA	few	CASSGQPGSSYEQYF	TGTGCCAGCAGTGGGCAGCCCGGGTCCTCCTACGAGCAGTACTTT
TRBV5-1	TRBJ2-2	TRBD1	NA	CASSSRTGPGELFF	TGCGCCAGCAGCTCCCGGACAGGGCCCGGGGAGCTGTTTTTT
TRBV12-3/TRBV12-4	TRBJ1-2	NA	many	CASSLLGKDGYTF	TGTGCCAGCAGTTTGTTAGGGAAGGACGGCTACACCTTC
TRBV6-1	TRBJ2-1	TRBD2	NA	CASSDGTSDYNEQFF	TGTGCCAGCAGCGATGGGACTAGCGACTACAATGAGCAGTTCTTC
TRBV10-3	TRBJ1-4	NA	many	CAIREGHRGNEKLSF	TGTGCCATCAGGGAGGGACATCGGGGGAATGAAAAACTGTCTTTT
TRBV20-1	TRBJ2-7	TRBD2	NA	CSAPTSGGRYYEQYF	TGCAGTGCCCCTACTAGCGGGGGCCGATACTACGAGCAGTACTTC
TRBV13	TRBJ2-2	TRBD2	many	CASSSAGGLGELFF	TGTGCCAGCAGCTCAGCGGGGGGGCTCGGGGAGCTGTTTTTT
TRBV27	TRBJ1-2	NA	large	CASSLSGISYGYTF	TGTGCCAGCAGTTTATCAGGGATCAGCTATGGCTACACCTTC
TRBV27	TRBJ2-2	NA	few	CASSLGSLGTGELFF	TGTGCCAGCAGTTTGGGCAGCTTAGGGACCGGGGAGCTGTTTTTT
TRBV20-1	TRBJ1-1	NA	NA	CSARDMRGNTEAFF	TGCAGTGCTAGAGATATGCGGGGGAACACTGAAGCTTTCTTT
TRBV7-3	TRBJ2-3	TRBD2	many	CASSLTSGGNTDTQYF	TGTGCCAGCAGCTTGACTAGCGGGGGGAACACAGATACGCAGTATTTT
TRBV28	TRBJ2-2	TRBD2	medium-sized	CASSLWSLAGGPGELFF	TGTGCCAGCAGTTTATGGAGCCTAGCGGGGGGGCCCGGGGAGCTGTTTTTT
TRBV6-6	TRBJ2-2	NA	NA	CASSYGPGPSGELFF	TGTGCCAGCAGTTACGGGCCAGGTCCATCCGGGGAGCTGTTTTTT
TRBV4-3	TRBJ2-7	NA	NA	CASSQDPRDSSYEQYF	TGCGCCAGCAGCCAAGACCCTAGGGATAGCTCCTACGAGCAGTACTTC
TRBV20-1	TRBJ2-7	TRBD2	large	CSAPTSGSSYEQYF	TGCAGTGCTCCCACTAGCGGAAGCTCCTACGAGCAGTACTTC
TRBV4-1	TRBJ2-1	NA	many	CASSQGEEYNEQFF	TGCGCCAGCAGCCAAGGGGAGGAATACAATGAGCAGTTCTTC
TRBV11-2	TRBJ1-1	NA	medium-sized	CASSSRFTEAFF	TGTGCCAGCAGCTCACGATTCACTGAAGCTTTCTTT
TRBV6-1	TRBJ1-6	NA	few	CASSPQGANSPLHF	TGTGCCAGCAGTCCACAGGGTGCGAATTCACCCCTCCACTTT
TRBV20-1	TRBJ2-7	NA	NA	CSAKDQRAGEQYF	TGCAGTGCTAAGGATCAGAGGGCGGGCGAGCAGTACTTC
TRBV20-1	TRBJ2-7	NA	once	CSARDRVSYEQYF	TGCAGTGCTAGAGACAGGGTGAGCTACGAGCAGTACTTC
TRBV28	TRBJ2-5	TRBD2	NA	CASSPLAGPGTQYF	TGTGCCAGCAGCCCTTTAGCGGGACCAGGGACCCAGTACTTC
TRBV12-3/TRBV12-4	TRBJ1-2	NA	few	CASTGRGANYGYTF	TGTGCCAGCACGGGGAGGGGAGCAAACTATGGCTACACCTTC
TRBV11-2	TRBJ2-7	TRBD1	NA	CASSSLRGREAYEQYF	TGTGCCAGCAGCTCGCTGAGGGGGCGCGAGGCCTACGAGCAGTACTTC
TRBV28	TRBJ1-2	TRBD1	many	CASSRTGVYGYTF	TGTGCCAGCAGCAGGACAGGGGTCTATGGCTACACCTTC
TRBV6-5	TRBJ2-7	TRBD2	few	CASSSGGRRRQYF	TGTGCCAGCAGTTCCGGGGGGAGGCGGCGGCAGTACTTC
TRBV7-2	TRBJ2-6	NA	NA	CASSLTPSGANVLTF	TGTGCCAGCAGCTTAACCCCCTCTGGGGCCAACGTCCTGACTTTC
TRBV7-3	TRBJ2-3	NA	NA	CASSTLKGDTQYF	TGTGCCAGCAGCACCCTTAAGGGGGATACGCAGTATTTT
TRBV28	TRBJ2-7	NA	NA	CASSFRTYEQYF	TGTGCCAGCAGTTTTAGGACCTACGAGCAGTACTTC
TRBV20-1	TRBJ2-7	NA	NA	CSASAREQYF	TGCAGTGCTAGCGCTCGCGAGCAGTACTTC
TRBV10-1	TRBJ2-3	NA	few	CASSDPGTDSTDTQYF	TGCGCCAGCAGTGACCCCGGGACTGATAGCACAGATACGCAGTATTTT
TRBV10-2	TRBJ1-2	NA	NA	CASSASRDYGYTF	TGCGCCAGCAGTGCCTCGAGGGACTATGGCTACACCTTC
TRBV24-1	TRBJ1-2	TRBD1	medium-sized	CATSRTGGLKGYTF	TGTGCCACCAGTAGGACAGGCGGCCTGAAGGGCTACACCTTC
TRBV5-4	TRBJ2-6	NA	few	CASSVTASPPTGANVLTF	TGTGCCAGCAGCGTGACAGCCTCCCCGCCAACTGGGGCCAACGTCCTGACTTTC
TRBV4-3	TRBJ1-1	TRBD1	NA	CASSQDQGDGKEEAFF	TGCGCCAGCAGCCAAGATCAGGGGGACGGTAAAGAGGAAGCTTTCTTT
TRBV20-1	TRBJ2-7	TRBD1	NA	CSARDPGQGNYEQYF	TGCAGTGCTAGAGATCCGGGACAGGGAAACTACGAGCAGTACTTC
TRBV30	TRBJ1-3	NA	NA	CAWSVDPSGNTIYF	TGTGCCTGGAGTGTAGATCCCTCTGGAAACACCATATATTTT
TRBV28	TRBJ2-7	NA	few	CASNRNGYEQYF	TGTGCCAGCAACAGGAACGGATACGAGCAGTACTTC
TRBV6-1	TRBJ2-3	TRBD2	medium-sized	CASSEAAGGTDTQYF	TGTGCCAGCAGTGAAGCAGCGGGAGGGACAGATACGCAGTATTTT
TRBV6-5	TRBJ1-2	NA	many	CASSYRTGYGYTF	TGTGCTAGCAGTTACAGGACGGGGTATGGCTACACCTTC
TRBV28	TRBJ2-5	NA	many	CASSPAIQETQYF	TGTGCCAGCAGCCCCGCGATACAAGAGACCCAGTACTTC
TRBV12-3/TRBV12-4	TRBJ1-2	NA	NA	CASSLRLSLVTARWGYTF	TGTGCCAGCAGTTTAAGGCTCTCTTTAGTGACAGCTCGATGGGGCTACACCTTC
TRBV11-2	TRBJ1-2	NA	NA	CASSLVLAGAGGYTF	TGTGCCAGCAGCTTAGTACTCGCAGGGGCGGGTGGCTACACCTTC
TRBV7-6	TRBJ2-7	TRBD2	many	CASSPGTSGSEQYF	TGTGCCAGCAGCCCCGGGACTAGCGGGAGCGAGCAGTACTTC
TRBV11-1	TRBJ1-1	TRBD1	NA	CASSFEGTGFEAFF	TGTGCCAGCAGCTTCGAAGGGACAGGCTTTGAAGCTTTCTTT
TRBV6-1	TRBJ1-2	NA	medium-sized	CASSEAENYGYTF	TGTGCCAGCAGTGAAGCGGAAAACTATGGCTACACCTTC
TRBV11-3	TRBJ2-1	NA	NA	CASSLGYGDNEQFF	TGTGCCAGCAGCTTAGGGTACGGGGACAATGAGCAGTTCTTC
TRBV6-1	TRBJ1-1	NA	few	CASTPGVNTEAFF	TGTGCCAGCACTCCCGGGGTAAACACTGAAGCTTTCTTT
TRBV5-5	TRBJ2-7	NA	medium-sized	CASSFRGFEQYF	TGTGCCAGCAGCTTCCGGGGTTTCGAGCAGTACTTC
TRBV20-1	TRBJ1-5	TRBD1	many	CSARTGVNQPQHF	TGCAGTGCTAGAACAGGGGTCAATCAGCCCCAGCATTTT
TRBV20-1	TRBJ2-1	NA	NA	CSARGGWEYNEQFF	TGCAGTGCTAGAGGGGGGTGGGAATACAATGAGCAGTTCTTC
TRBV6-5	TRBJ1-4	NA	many	CASSYGTSSTNEKLFF	TGTGCCAGCAGTTACGGGACAAGTTCAACTAATGAAAAACTGTTTTTT
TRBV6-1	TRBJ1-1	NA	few	CASTQLTEAFF	TGTGCCAGCACCCAACTCACTGAAGCTTTCTTT
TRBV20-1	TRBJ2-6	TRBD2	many	CSASPTTSGSSSGANVLTF	TGCAGTGCTAGCCCAACAACTAGCGGGTCTAGCTCTGGGGCCAACGTCCTGACTTTC